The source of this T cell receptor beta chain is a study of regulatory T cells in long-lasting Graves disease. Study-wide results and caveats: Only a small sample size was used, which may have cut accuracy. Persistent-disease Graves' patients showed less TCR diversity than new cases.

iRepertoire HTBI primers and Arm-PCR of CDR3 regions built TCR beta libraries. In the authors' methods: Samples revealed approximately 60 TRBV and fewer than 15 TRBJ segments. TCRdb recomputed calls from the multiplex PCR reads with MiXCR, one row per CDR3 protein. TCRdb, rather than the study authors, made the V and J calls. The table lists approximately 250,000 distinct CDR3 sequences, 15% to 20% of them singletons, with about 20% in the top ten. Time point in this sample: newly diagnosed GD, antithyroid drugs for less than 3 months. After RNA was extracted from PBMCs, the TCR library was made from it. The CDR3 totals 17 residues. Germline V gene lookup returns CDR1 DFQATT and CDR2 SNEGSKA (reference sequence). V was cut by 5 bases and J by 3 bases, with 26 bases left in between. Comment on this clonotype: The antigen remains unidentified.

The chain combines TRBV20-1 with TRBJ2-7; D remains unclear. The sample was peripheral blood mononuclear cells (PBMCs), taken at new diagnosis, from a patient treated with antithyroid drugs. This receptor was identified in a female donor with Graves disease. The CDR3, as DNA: TGCAGTGCTTGGGGAAGACAATCTTCCCTTGGGGACTACGAGCAGTACTTC. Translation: CSAWGRQSSLGDYEQYF.